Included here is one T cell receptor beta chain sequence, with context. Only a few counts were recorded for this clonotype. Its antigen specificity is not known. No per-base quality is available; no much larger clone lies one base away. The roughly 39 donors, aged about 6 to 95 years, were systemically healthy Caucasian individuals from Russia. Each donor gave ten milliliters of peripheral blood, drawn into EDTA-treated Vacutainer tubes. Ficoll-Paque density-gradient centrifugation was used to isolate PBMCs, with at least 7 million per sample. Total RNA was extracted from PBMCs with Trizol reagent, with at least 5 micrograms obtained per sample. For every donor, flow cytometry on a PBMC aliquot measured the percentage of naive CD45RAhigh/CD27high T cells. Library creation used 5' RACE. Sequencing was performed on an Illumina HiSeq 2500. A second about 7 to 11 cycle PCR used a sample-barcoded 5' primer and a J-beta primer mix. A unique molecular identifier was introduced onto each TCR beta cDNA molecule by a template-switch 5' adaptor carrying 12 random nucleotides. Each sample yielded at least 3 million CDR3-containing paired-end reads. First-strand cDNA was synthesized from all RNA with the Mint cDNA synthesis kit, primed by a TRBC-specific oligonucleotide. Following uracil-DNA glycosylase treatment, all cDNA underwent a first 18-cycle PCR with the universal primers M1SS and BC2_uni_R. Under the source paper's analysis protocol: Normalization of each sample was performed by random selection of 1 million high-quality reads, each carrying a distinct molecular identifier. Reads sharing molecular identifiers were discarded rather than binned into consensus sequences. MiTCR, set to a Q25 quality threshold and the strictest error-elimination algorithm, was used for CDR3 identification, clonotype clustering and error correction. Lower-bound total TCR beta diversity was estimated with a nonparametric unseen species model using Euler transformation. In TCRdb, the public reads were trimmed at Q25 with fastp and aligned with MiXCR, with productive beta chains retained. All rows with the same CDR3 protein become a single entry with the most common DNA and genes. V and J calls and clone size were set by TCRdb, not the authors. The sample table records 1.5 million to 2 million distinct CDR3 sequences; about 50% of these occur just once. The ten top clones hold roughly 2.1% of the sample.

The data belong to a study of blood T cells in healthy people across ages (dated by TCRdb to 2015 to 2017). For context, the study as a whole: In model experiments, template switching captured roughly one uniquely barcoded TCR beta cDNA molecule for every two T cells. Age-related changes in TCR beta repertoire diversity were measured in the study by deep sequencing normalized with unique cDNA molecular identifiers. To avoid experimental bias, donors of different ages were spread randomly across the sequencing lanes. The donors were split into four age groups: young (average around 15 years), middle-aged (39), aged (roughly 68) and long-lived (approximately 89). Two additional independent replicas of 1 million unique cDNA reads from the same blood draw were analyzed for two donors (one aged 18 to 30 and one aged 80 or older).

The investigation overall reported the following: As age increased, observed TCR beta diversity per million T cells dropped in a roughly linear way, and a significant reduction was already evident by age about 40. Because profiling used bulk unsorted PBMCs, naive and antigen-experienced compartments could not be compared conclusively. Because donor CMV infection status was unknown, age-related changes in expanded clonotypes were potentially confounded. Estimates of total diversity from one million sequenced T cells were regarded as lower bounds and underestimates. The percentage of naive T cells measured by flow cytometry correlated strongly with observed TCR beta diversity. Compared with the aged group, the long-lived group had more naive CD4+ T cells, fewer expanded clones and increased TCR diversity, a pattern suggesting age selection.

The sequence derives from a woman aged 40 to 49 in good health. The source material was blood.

The DNA sequence is TGTGCCAGCACTAGGGGCAGGGCCAGCTCCGAGCAGTACTTC. Its protein product is CASTRGRASSEQYF. The rearranged segments are TRBV6-5 and TRBJ2-4, and the D gene may be TRBD1, 5 bases matching. The J call may be mistaken, given a closer DNA end match to TRBJ2-7. The germline V gene provides CDR1 MNHEY and CDR2 SVGAGI. The CDR3 sequence holds 14 residues, the cysteine and phenylalanine included. Only the CDR3 part of the read is kept: 42 bases, read in frame from the first base.